Listed below are T cell receptor beta chains from one sample, sequenced in a study of blood T cell repertoires in COVID-19. Using immunoSEQ multiplex PCR, the repertoire was profiled, and TCRdb retains in-frame clones only, with some absent. This table holds about 170,000 clones, roughly 86% found once. Sequencing was carried out using peripheral blood. The source of these receptors is a woman in her fifties or sixties with acute or convalescent COVID-19. Each CDR3 is given with its conserved first and last residue. The D gene is left open where the match is weak. Expanded clones get a size class; other rows say once, few or many, or leave the size out.

abundance,j_gene,d_gene,v_gene,CDR3nt,CDR3aa
.,TRBJ1-1,.,TRBV6-5,TGTGCCAGCAGCGCCAGGGACACTGAAGCTTTCTTT,CASSARDTEAFF
.,TRBJ1-1,.,TRBV18,TGTGCCAGCTCACCACCGACCGGGGAGGTTGCTGAAGCTTTCTTT,CASSPPTGEVAEAFF
once,TRBJ1-3,.,TRBV2,TGTGCCAGTCTACAGGAGCCAAGAAACACCATATATTTT,CASLQEPRNTIYF
.,TRBJ1-2,.,TRBV19,TGTGCCAGTAGTATCGATCGACAGACAGGCGGCTACACCTTC,CASSIDRQTGGYTF
once,TRBJ1-4,.,TRBV3-1/TRBV3-2,TGTGCCAGCAGCCAAGAACTGCTTAATGAAAAACTGTTTTTT,CASSQELLNEKLFF
.,TRBJ1-1,.,TRBV11-3,TGTGCCAGCAGCCGCACCTCGGGCACTGAAGCTTTCTTT,CASSRTSGTEAFF
.,TRBJ1-3,.,TRBV6-5,TGTGCCAGCAGTTACGGGGGGAGGAGAAACACCATATATTTT,CASSYGGRRNTIYF
.,TRBJ2-3,.,TRBV3-1/TRBV3-2,TGTGCCAGCAGCTCAAGGGAGAATGGGGCGCAGTATTTT,CASSSRENGAQYF
.,TRBJ1-3,TRBD1,TRBV2,TGTGCCAGCAGGGAAAGACAGGGCGCGGGAAACACCATATATTTT,CASRERQGAGNTIYF
once,TRBJ2-5,.,TRBV28,TGTGCCAGCAGTGACTACCAAGAGACCCAGTACTTC,CASSDYQETQYF
few,TRBJ1-2,TRBD1,TRBV5-1,TGCGCCAGCAGCTTGGGCCCGGACAGGACGTTAAATGACTACACCTTC,CASSLGPDRTLNDYTF
once,TRBJ1-5,TRBD1,TRBV6-6,TGTGCCAGCAGGGGACAGGGAGGTCGCAATCAGCCCCAGCATTTT,CASRGQGGRNQPQHF
few,TRBJ1-2,TRBD1,TRBV24-1,TGTGCCACTCGTTCCCGGGACAGTAGTATCTATGGCTACACCTTC,CATRSRDSSIYGYTF
.,TRBJ1-4,TRBD1,TRBV30,TGTGCCTGGAGGACAGGGGGGCATTCAACTAATGAAAAACTGTTTTTT,CAWRTGGHSTNEKLFF
few,TRBJ1-5,TRBD1,TRBV11-2,TGTGCCAGCAGTTCCTATACAGGGGGCAATCAGCCCCAGCATTTT,CASSSYTGGNQPQHF
.,TRBJ1-1,.,TRBV18,TGTGCCAGCTCCCCGGGGGGGCAAATGAACACTGAAGCTTTCTTT,CASSPGGQMNTEAFF
.,TRBJ1-2,.,TRBV5-6,TGTGCCAGCAGTTTGGACAGCAGCTATGGCTACACCTTC,CASSLDSSYGYTF
.,TRBJ1-1,TRBD1,TRBV18,TGTGCCAATCCCGGACAGGACCACACTGAAGCTTTCTTT,CANPGQDHTEAFF
.,TRBJ1-5,TRBD1,TRBV4-2,TGTGCCAGCAGCCGGGACAGGGATCAAAGTCAGCCCCAGCATTTT,CASSRDRDQSQPQHF
.,TRBJ1-5,TRBD1,TRBV19,TGTGCCAGTAGTTCCCCAGGGGGCCAGGGCGATCAGCCCCAGCATTTT,CASSSPGGQGDQPQHF
.,TRBJ1-1,.,TRBV7-9,TGTGCCAGCAGCCCTAGCGGCGGATCAGGGACTGAAGCTTTCTTT,CASSPSGGSGTEAFF
.,TRBJ2-3,.,TRBV6-5,TGTGCCAGCGGGGCGATCATCACAGATACGCAGTATTTT,CASGAIITDTQYF
once,TRBJ2-5,TRBD2,TRBV7-2,TGTGCCAGCAGTAGACTAGCGAACCAAGAGACCCAGTACTTC,CASSRLANQETQYF
.,TRBJ2-2,.,TRBV29-1,TGCAGCGCTATTGACAGGTCCACCGGGGAGCTGTTTTTT,CSAIDRSTGELFF
.,TRBJ1-1,.,TRBV6-5,TGTGCCAGCAGCTTTAGCCGAATGGGCACTGAAGCTTTCTTT,CASSFSRMGTEAFF
.,TRBJ1-2,TRBD1,TRBV2,TGTGCCAGCAGTGGGGGAGCGGACAGGAGCTATGGCTACACCTTC,CASSGGADRSYGYTF
.,TRBJ1-1,TRBD1,TRBV10-1,TGCGCCAGCAGTGAGTCGTATGGACAGGGCCCCGCTTTCTTT,CASSESYGQGPAFF
.,TRBJ2-1,TRBD1,TRBV29-1,TGCAGCGTCCGCCGGGGACAGGGGGACAATGAGCAGTTCTTC,CSVRRGQGDNEQFF
.,TRBJ2-7,.,TRBV12-3/TRBV12-4,TGTGCCAGCAGCTCCCGTTACGAGCAGTACTTC,CASSSRYEQYF
.,TRBJ1-1,.,TRBV30,TGTGCCTGGAGTCCTACGGACACTGAAGCTTTCTTT,CAWSPTDTEAFF
.,TRBJ1-1,TRBD1,TRBV5-1,TGCGCCAGCAGCAGAGGACAGGGTTCGAACACTGAAGCTTTCTTT,CASSRGQGSNTEAFF
few,TRBJ1-3,.,TRBV18,TGTGCCAGCTCACCCAGTAACACCATATATTTT,CASSPSNTIYF
few,TRBJ2-7,.,TRBV24-1,TGTGCCACCAGTGATTTGGGGGACAATAACGGGGAGCAGTACTTC,CATSDLGDNNGEQYF
.,TRBJ1-1,.,TRBV11-3,TGTGCCAGCAGCCCGTCGGCAGGGGATAAAGCTTTCTTT,CASSPSAGDKAFF
.,TRBJ2-2,TRBD2,TRBV4-2,TGTGCCAGCAGCCAGGTTGTATTAGCGGGGGCGAACACCGGGGAGCTGTTTTTT,CASSQVVLAGANTGELFF